One T cell receptor (beta chain) is described in this entry. Its antigen remains unidentified. Clones were sequenced by immunoSEQ multiplex PCR, and TCRdb holds only the in-frame ones, with some missing. The sample holds around 59,000 clones, nearly 90% seen once. These data belong to a study of T cell responses to AZD1222 COVID-19 vaccine. Broader study findings: Among spike-specific TCRs, nearly half reportedly target unmutated variant regions. There were mostly white British donors and more females than males, and clonal diversity was possibly underestimated.

Per germline, CDR1 MNHNY and CDR2 SVGAGI (reference sequence). The CDR3 totals 16 residues. The V end lost 3 bases, the J end lost 0 bases, and 12 bases lay between the germline ends. The receptor comes from an adult who received the AZD1222 COVID-19 vaccine. The V gene is TRBV6-6, the J gene TRBJ2-1; no reliable D call. This sample comprised peripheral blood, obtained 28 days after the second AZD1222 dose. The CDR3: CASSYEAINSYNEQFF. Written as DNA, the CDR3 is TGTGCCAGCAGTTATGAGGCTATCAACTCCTACAATGAGCAGTTCTTC.